These 3 T cell receptor beta chains were all obtained from the same sample, sequenced in a study of vaccination and CD4 T cells after COVID-19. Antigen specificity for these receptors is unknown. Noted treatment: roughly 10-day PBMC culture with coronavirus spike peptide pools or control peptides (ViraFEST assay). At the Johns Hopkins FTIC core, DNA taken from cultured CD4+ T cells was sequenced by way of the Oncomine TCR Beta short-read assay. TCRdb reprocessed the PCR reads with MiXCR, giving one entry per CDR3 protein. The data show roughly 11,000 distinct CDR3 sequences, approximately 40% seen once. This material consisted of CD4+ T cells from blood, cultured in vitro, taken after SARS-CoV-2 vaccination. The receptors derive from a human donor who had recovered from COVID-19.

V is TRBV28 and J is TRBJ2-3; TRBD2 might be the D (6 bases). V was pared by 2 bases and J by 2 bases, with 11 bases between. The CDR3 length is 15 residues. CDR1 and CDR2 from the germline V gene are MDHEN and SYDVKM. CDR3 protein: CASSLPGTLTDTQYF. The CDR3 DNA reads TGTGCCAGCAGTTTACCGGGGACTCTCACAGATACGCAGTATTTT.

This clonotype came up a few times. The V call is TRBV19, the J call TRBJ1-5; D remains unclear. Trimming shortened V by 5 bases and J by 2 bases, and 16 bases separated the two germline ends. Germline V gene data show CDR1 as LNHDA and CDR2 as SQIVND (reference sequence). This CDR3 contains 16 residues. CDR3 nucleotides: TGTGCCAGTAGTCCAGGACTCCAAGGTGGCAATCAGCCCCAGCATTTT. Translation: CASSPGLQGGNQPQHF.

The chain combines TRBV7-2 with TRBJ1-5, with 10 bases matching TRBD1. The length of the CDR3 is 16 residues. Per germline, CDR1 SGHTA and CDR2 FQGNSA. With 4 bases clipped from V and 2 bases from J, the junction kept 5 bases outside the gene matches. The CDR3 nucleotides read TGTGCCAGCAGCTCTTCCGGGACAGGGGGCAATCAGCCCCAGCATTTT. Protein sequence: CASSSSGTGGNQPQHF.